The subject of this entry is one T cell receptor (beta chain). The antigen is unknown. The CDR3 contains 16 residues. The trim removed 5 bases at V and 4 bases at J, leaving 7 bases unmatched. The V gene's germline CDR1 is SEHNR and CDR2 FQNEAQ (reference sequence). PCR used 60 Vbeta primers and 13 Jbeta primers. Some clones are missing from TCRdb's copy, which holds only in-frame ones; the method was immunoSEQ multiplex PCR. Here the sample spans some 170,000 clones, around 70% being singletons. The data belong to a study of cytomegalovirus exposure and HLA in healthy donors. At the level of the study: Of around 400 genotyped donors, 81% grouped in the Caucasian-associated ancestry cluster.

The study, taken as a whole, reports: In vitro data verified a few CMV-associated chains as specific for CMV antigens. Most CMV-associated TCR beta chains were later found to appear HLA-restricted. As a later analysis showed, several of the most significant clusters appeared to be linked to common viral pathogens.

Sequencing was performed on PBMCs. The rearrangement uses TRBV7-9 and TRBJ2-3; 12 bases line up with TRBD2. The receptor was derived from a male donor in good health and CMV-seronegative. CDR3 in DNA: TGTGCCAGCAGCCTCCGGACTAGCGGGAAGGCAGATACGCAGTATTTT. Protein product: CASSLRTSGKADTQYF.